This T cell receptor (beta chain) is drawn from a study of cytomegalovirus exposure and HLA in healthy donors. J gave up 4 bases and V 4 bases, and 5 bases lay outside the gene matches. The CDR3 extends over 15 amino acids. Germline CDR1 SGHVS, CDR2 FNYEAQ. Comments on this clone: Antigen: not known.

Researchers ran the PCR with 60 Vbeta and 13 Jbeta primers. Profiled with immunoSEQ multiplex PCR; TCRdb holds only in-frame clones, not every one. The data hold around 150,000 clones, with about 80% observed a single time. Study-wide results and limits: Three of the chains that were CMV-associated were confirmed in vitro to be specific for CMV antigens. There were over 150 TCR beta chains listed as cytomegalovirus-associated. Later on, a genetic analysis was performed. It linked a missense variant in DCLRE1C with V- and J-gene trimming of TCR beta. When the data were analyzed later, several of the most significant clusters appeared to be linked to common viral pathogens.

The sample taken for sequencing was PBMCs. The TCR originated in a woman aged 40 to 55 in good health and CMV-seronegative. This chain connects TRBV7-6 to TRBJ2-2, with TRBD1 identical over 8 bases. Written as DNA, the CDR3 is TGTGCCAGCAGCTCCAAGGGACAGGCCACCGGGGAGCTGTTTTTT. Translation gives CASSSKGQATGELFF.